This paragraph covers one T cell receptor (beta chain) sequence. The record originates from a study of cytomegalovirus exposure and HLA in healthy donors. Germline lookup yields CDR1 SGHRS and CDR2 YFSETQ. V lost 2 bases to trimming and J lost 5 bases; unmatched junction nucleotides: 12. CDR3 size: 17 residues. PCR primers comprised 60 Vbeta and 13 Jbeta primers. This table comes from immunoSEQ multiplex PCR, and its TCRdb copy is limited to in-frame clones, with some not included. This sample has approximately 100,000 clones, with 70% to 85% found just once. Sequencing was performed on PBMCs. The V and J genes are TRBV5-1 and TRBJ2-5, with 10 bases that match TRBD1. The sequence was obtained from a man in his 60s in good health and CMV-seronegative. The CDR3 spells CASSLKGQGRFGETQYF. The DNA for the CDR3 is TGCGCCAGCAGCTTAAAGGGACAGGGGAGGTTTGGGGAGACCCAGTACTTC.